Listed below are T cell receptor beta chains from one sample, sequenced in a study of blood T cells in healthy people across ages. MiXCR, applied by TCRdb to the 5' RACE reads, yields one record per CDR3 protein. The table includes hundreds of thousands of distinct CDR3 sequences, 58% detected once. Input material: blood. The receptor set was obtained from a man aged 30 to 45 in good health. CDR3s include the opening cysteine and the closing phenylalanine or tryptophan. Each record gives: clone size, J gene, V gene, D gene, CDR3 DNA, CDR3 protein. D genes are given only for firm matches. Some rows mark clone size as missing; the rest say once, few, many or name a class of expanded clone.

>.|TRBJ2-1|TRBV10-3|.
TGTGCCATCAGTGAGTCGGCGGTCCGATACAATGAGCAGTTCTTC
CAISESAVRYNEQFF
>.|TRBJ2-7|TRBV3-1|.
TGTGCCAGCAGCCAAGAGAGGGCTAGTCCCCGGTACTTC
CASSQERASPRYF
>.|TRBJ1-5|TRBV2|TRBD1
TGTGCCAGCAGGGTGACAGGGGGCGGAACTCAGCCCCAGCATTTT
CASRVTGGGTQPQHF
>.|TRBJ2-1|TRBV7-2|TRBD2
TGTGCCAGCACGTGGGAGCGGGGGGGTTACGATGAGCAGTTCTTC
CASTWERGGYDEQFF
>few|TRBJ2-1|TRBV20-1|TRBD2
TGCAGTGCTAGACCCAAACTAGCGGGAAGGGGTGAGCAGTTCTTC
CSARPKLAGRGEQFF
>.|TRBJ2-3|TRBV7-2|.
TGTGCCAGCACCGAGCCTGGGGGGCTCGGGACAGATACGCAGTATTTT
CASTEPGGLGTDTQYF
>.|TRBJ2-1|TRBV7-8|TRBD2
TGTGCCAGCAGCTTCCCTAGCGGGAGAAGGTATGAGCAGTTCTTC
CASSFPSGRRYEQFF
>.|TRBJ2-5|TRBV15|.
TGTGCCACCAGCAAAAGGGGGGTTGTAGGGGAGACCCAGTACTTC
CATSKRGVVGETQYF
>.|TRBJ2-4|TRBV28|TRBD1
TGTGCCAGCAGTTTGTCAGGGGGCCCTACCAAAAACATTCAGTACTTC
CASSLSGGPTKNIQYF
>.|TRBJ2-7|TRBV7-2|TRBD2
TGTGCCAGCAGCTGGAAGGGTCAAACTAGCGGACCTGGGAACGAGCAGTACTTC
CASSWKGQTSGPGNEQYF
>.|TRBJ1-2|TRBV28|TRBD1
TGTGCCATCAAGGCGGGACAGGGGGCCTCTTTCTCTGGCTACACCTTC
CAIKAGQGASFSGYTF
>.|TRBJ2-1|TRBV4-3|TRBD2
TGCGCCAGCAGCCATAGCGCGGGAGCGCGCGAGCAGTTCTTC
CASSHSAGAREQFF
>few|TRBJ1-2|TRBV29-1|.
TGCAGCGTTGGGGGGGGCAGAAGCTATGGCTACACCTTC
CSVGGGRSYGYTF
>.|TRBJ2-5|TRBV15|.
TGTGCCACCAGCAGAGAGTGGGATCCCGGTGAGACCCAGTACTTC
CATSREWDPGETQYF
>.|TRBJ2-7|TRBV5-1|.
TGCGCCAGCAGCCAATTTAGCGGCGAGCAGTACTTC
CASSQFSGEQYF
>.|TRBJ2-7|TRBV11-2|TRBD2
TGTGCCAGCAGCTCTAGCGGACGATTATCCTACGAGCAGTACTTC
CASSSSGRLSYEQYF
>.|TRBJ2-3|TRBV9|.
TGTGCCAGCAGCGTCGATAGCGGTTTTAGCACAGATACGCAGTATTTT
CASSVDSGFSTDTQYF
>.|TRBJ2-2|TRBV7-9|.
TGTGCCAGCAGCCCAGGGTCAGGGAACACCGGGGAGCTGTTTTTT
CASSPGSGNTGELFF
>few|TRBJ1-2|TRBV9|.
TGTGCCAGCAGCCACAGGTCTAACTATGGCTACACCTTC
CASSHRSNYGYTF
>.|TRBJ2-7|TRBV20-1|.
TGCAGTGCCTCCGACAGCTACGAGCAGTACTTC
CSASDSYEQYF
>many|TRBJ2-2|TRBV11-2|.
TGTGCCACCGCCGCGGCGAACACCGGGGAGCTGTTTTTT
CATAAANTGELFF
>few|TRBJ2-5|TRBV4-2|TRBD2
TGTGCCAGCAGCCAAGAGTGGGATGACGGGGGAGGGCCACTAGAGACCCAGTACTTC
CASSQEWDDGGGPLETQYF
>.|TRBJ2-4|TRBV6-5|TRBD2
TGTGCCAGCAGTCTCTCGGGGGGGACCAAAAACATTCAGTACTTC
CASSLSGGTKNIQYF
>few|TRBJ2-7|TRBV10-3|.
TGTGCCACCTCGGACCAGCCGTACGAGCAGTACTTC
CATSDQPYEQYF
>few|TRBJ2-1|TRBV20-1|.
TGCAGTGCTGTACATGACGTGGGAGATGAGCAGTTCTTC
CSAVHDVGDEQFF
>.|TRBJ1-2|TRBV25-1|.
TGTGCCAGCACTGGGACTTATGGCTACACCTTC
CASTGTYGYTF
>.|TRBJ2-3|TRBV6-5|.
TGTGCCAGCAAAGGTCGGGGAAATCTCGGGGATACGCAGTATTTT
CASKGRGNLGDTQYF
>.|TRBJ1-2|TRBV6-1|TRBD1
TGTGCCAGCAGTGACGGGGACAGATCTAACTATGGCTACACCTTC
CASSDGDRSNYGYTF
>.|TRBJ2-1|TRBV20-1|.
TGCAGTGCAGTGGGTAGGGCGGCGTCCTACAATGAGCAGTTCTTC
CSAVGRAASYNEQFF